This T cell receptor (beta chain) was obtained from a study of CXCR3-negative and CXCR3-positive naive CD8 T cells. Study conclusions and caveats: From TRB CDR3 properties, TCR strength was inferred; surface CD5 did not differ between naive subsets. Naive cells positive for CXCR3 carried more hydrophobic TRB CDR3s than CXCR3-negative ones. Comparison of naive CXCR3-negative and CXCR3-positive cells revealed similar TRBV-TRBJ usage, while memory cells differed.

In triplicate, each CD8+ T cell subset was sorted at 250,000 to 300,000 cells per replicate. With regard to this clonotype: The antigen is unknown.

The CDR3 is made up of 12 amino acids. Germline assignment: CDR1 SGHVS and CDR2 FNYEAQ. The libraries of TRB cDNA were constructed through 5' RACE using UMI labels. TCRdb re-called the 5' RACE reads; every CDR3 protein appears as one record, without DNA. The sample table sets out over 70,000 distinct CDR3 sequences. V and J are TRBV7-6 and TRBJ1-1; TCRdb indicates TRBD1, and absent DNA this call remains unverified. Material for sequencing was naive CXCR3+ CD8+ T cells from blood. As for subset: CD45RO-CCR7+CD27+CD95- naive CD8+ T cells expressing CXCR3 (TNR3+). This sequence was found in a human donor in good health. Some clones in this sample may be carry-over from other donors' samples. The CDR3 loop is CASSSRGREAFF.